This T cell receptor beta chain comes out of a study of T-cell memory formation after mild COVID-19. Points from the study as a whole: Shrinking CD4+ clones were chiefly CM and EM; CD8+ ones were chiefly EMRA. Clones contracting across day 15 to 85 had a balanced CD4/CD8 profile; later expanding clones leaned CD4+.

TCRdb re-analysed the 5' RACE reads in MiXCR, keeping a single row per CDR3 protein. Found here are about 140,000 distinct CDR3 sequences, 14% of them singletons; the top ten hold about 29%. This CDR3 has 17 residues. Losses at the gene ends were 3 bases for V and 6 bases for J; bases not matched to a gene: 13. In the case of this clonotype: Its antigen remains unknown.

The sequence was collected from an adult woman who had mild COVID-19 (a few samples of this study predate the infection). Cell type and time point are not known. The chain has TRBV12-3 or TRBV12-4 and TRBJ1-2, with 10 bases fitting TRBD1. Sequenced material: PBMCs or a T cell subset sorted from them (not recorded which). The CDR3 sequence is CASSFTTRGTGAHGYTF. CDR3 sequence (DNA): TGTGCCAGCAGTTTTACGACCCGGGGGACAGGGGCCCATGGCTACACCTTC.